This T cell receptor beta chain came from a study of T cell repertoires in cytomegalovirus infection. Across the whole study: Public signatures in TCR beta pointed to CMV infection and matching HLA type.

V shed 7 bases, J shed 3 bases, and the junction held 8 bases outside the gene matches. CDR1 is SGHNT, CDR2 YENEEA, per germline. The CDR3 is 15 amino acids. The study, taken as a whole, reports: Identification of carriers of CMV plus the relevant HLA was achieved through cumulative public TCR beta family frequency. Across the ex vivo response, the dominant clonotypes were HLA-C-restricted CMV-specific TCR beta clonotypes.

Of note for this clonotype: As yet, its antigen is unknown. This may arise from a read error, as a much more abundant clone is one base away.

TCRdb re-called the reads through MiXCR, storing one row per CDR3 protein. The top ten clones hold under 8.5% of a sample with hundreds of thousands of distinct CDR3 sequences, 24% of them seen once. Sequenced input: CD8+ T cells from PBMCs. The clonotype comes from a human donor in good health (CMV status not recorded). Some clones in this sample may be carry-over from other donors' samples. The V and J genes are TRBV11-3 and TRBJ2-2, with 7 bases aligning to TRBD1. This chain's CDR3 is CASTGGSRDTGELFF. CDR3 sequence (DNA): TGTGCCAGCACAGGGGGATCTCGTGACACCGGGGAGCTGTTTTTT. The full variable domain, rest sourced from reference TRBV11-3 and TRBJ2-2, is EAGVVQSPRYKIIEKKQPVAFWCNPISGHNTLYWYLQNLGQGPELLIRYENEEAVDDSQLPKDRFSAERLKGVDSTLKIQPAELGDSAVYLCASTGGSRDTGELFFGEGSRLTVL.